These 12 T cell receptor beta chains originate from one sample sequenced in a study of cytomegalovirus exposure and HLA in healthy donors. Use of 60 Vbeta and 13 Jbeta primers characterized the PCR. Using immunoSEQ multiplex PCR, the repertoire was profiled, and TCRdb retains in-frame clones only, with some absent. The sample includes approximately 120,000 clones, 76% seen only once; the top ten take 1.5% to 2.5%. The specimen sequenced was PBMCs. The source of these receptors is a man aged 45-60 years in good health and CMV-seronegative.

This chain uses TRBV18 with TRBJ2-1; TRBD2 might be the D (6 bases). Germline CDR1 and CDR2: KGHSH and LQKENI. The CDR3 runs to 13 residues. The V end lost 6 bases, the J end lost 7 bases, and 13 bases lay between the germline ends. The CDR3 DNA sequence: TGTGCCAGCTCCCCTTCAGGGAGGAATGAGCAGTTCTTC. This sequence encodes CASSPSGRNEQFF.

CDR3 region: CASSSPRKRGEENTQYF. The DNA for the CDR3 is TGTGCCAGCAGCTCCCCCCGCAAGCGGGGGGAGGAGAATACGCAGTATTTT. The rearrangement links TRBV7-2 to TRBJ2-3; TRBD2 matches 9 bases. CDR3 length equals 17 residues. In germline, CDR1 is SGHTA, CDR2 FQGNSA. V was pared by 4 bases and J by 7 bases, with 15 bases of the junction left unmatched.

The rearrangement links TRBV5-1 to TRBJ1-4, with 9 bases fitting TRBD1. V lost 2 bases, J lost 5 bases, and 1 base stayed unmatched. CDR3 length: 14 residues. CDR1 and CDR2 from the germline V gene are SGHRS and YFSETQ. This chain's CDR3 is CASSLTGGNEKLFF. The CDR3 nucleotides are TGCGCCAGCAGCTTAACAGGGGGCAATGAAAAACTGTTTTTT.

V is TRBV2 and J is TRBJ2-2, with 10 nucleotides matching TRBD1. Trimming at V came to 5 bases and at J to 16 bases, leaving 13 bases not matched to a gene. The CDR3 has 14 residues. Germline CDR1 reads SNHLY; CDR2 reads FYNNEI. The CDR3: CASSTDRGRIGGFF. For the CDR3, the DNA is TGTGCCAGCAGTACTGACAGGGGGCGTATCGGGGGGTTTTTT. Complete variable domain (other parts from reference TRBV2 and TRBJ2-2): EPEVTQTPSHQVTQMGQEVILRCVPISNHLYFYWYRQILGQKVEFLVSFYNNEISEKSEIFDDQFSVERPDGSNFTLKIRSTKLEDSAMYFCASSTDRGRIGGFFGEGSRLTVL.

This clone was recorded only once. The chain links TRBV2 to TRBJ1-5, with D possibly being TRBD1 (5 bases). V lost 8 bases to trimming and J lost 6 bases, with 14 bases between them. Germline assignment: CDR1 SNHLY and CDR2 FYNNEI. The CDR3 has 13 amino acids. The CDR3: CASLRGPRQPQHF. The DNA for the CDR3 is TGTGCCAGCTTAAGGGGCCCGCGTCAGCCCCAGCATTTT.

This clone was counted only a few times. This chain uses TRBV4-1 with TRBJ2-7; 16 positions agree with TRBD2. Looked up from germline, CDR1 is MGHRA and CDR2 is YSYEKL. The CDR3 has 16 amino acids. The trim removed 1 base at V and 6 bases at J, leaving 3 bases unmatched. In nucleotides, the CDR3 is TGCGCCAGCAGCCAAGGGGGACTAGCGGGGGGGGTCGAGCAGTACGTC. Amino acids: CASSQGGLAGGVEQYV.

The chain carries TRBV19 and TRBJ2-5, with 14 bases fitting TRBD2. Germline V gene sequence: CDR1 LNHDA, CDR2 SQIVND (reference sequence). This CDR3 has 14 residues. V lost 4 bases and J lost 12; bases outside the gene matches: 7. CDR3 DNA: TGTGCCAGTAGTACCCGGACTAGCGGGGGGAAGAAGTACTTC. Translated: CASSTRTSGGKKYF. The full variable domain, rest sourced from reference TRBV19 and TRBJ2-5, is DGGITQSPKYLFRKEGQNVTLSCEQNLNHDAMYWYRQDPGQGLRLIYYSQIVNDFQKGDIAEGYSVSREKKESFPLTVTSAQKNPTAFYLCASSTRTSGGKKYFGPGTRLLVL.

The CDR3 sequence is CASSFFGGAVTGELFF. CDR3 bases: TGTGCCAGCAGCTTTTTCGGGGGGGCCGTTACCGGGGAGCTGTTTTTT. The V gene is TRBV5-5, the J gene TRBJ2-2; the match to TRBD2 covers 8 bases. V gave up 2 bases and J gave up 5 bases; unmatched junction bases: 8. The CDR3 has 16 amino acids. Germline lookup yields CDR1 SGHKS and CDR2 YYEKEE (reference sequence).

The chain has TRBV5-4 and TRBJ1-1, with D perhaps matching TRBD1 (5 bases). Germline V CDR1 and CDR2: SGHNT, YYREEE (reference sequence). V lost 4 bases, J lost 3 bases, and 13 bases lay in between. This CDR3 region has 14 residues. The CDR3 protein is CASSKDMGDTEAFF. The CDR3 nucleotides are TGTGCCAGCAGCAAGGACATGGGTGACACTGAAGCTTTCTTT.

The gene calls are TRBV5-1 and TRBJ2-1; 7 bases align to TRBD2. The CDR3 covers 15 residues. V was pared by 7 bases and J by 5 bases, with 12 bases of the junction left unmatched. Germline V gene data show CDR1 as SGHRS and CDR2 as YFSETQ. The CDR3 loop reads CASYLDRGVNNEQFF. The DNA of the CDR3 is TGCGCCAGCTACCTTGATCGGGGGGTTAACAATGAGCAGTTCTTC.

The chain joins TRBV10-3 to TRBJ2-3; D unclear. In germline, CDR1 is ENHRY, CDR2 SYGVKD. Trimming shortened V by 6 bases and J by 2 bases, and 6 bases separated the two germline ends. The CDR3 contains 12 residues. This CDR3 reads CAIRGPTDTQYF. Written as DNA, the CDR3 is TGTGCCATCAGGGGCCCCACAGATACGCAGTATTTT.

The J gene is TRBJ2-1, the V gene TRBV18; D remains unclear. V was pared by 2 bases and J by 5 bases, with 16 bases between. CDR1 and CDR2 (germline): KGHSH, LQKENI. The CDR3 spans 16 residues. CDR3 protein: CASSPSTVLLNNEQFF. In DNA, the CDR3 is TGTGCCAGCTCACCATCCACAGTTCTCCTTAACAATGAGCAGTTCTTC.